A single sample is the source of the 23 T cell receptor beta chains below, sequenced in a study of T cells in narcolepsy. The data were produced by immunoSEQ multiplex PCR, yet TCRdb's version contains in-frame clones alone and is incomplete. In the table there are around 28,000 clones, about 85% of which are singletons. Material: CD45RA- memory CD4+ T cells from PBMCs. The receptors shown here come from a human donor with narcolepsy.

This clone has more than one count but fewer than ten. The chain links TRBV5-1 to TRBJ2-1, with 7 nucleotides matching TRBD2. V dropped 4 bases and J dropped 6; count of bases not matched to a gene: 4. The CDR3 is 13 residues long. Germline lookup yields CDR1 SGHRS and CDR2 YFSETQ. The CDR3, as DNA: TGCGCCAGCAGCCCATGGGGGGGCAATGAGCAGTTCTTC. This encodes CASSPWGGNEQFF. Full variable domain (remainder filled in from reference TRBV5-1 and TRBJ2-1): KAGVTQTPRYLIKTRGQQVTLSCSPISGHRSVSWYQQTPGQGLQFLFEYFSETQRNKGNFPGRFSGRQFSNSRSEMNVSTLELGDSALYLCASSPWGGNEQFFGPGTRLTVL.

CDR3 bases: TGTGCCAGAAAACGGGACTACCTTAACAATGAGCAGTTCTTC. Its translation is CARKRDYLNNEQFF. The V call is TRBV2, the J call TRBJ2-1; 7 bases are a match to TRBD2. The CDR3 runs to 14 residues. Germline CDR1 reads SNHLY; CDR2 reads FYNNEI. The V gene end was trimmed by 9 bases and the J gene end by 5 bases; junction bases not matched to a gene: 10.

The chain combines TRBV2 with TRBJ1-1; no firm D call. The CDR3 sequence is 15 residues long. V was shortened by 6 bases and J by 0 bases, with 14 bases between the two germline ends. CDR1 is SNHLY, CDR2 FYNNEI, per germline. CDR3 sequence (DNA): TGTGCCAGCAGAATTGCGACGGTAATGAACACTGAAGCTTTCTTT. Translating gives CASRIATVMNTEAFF.

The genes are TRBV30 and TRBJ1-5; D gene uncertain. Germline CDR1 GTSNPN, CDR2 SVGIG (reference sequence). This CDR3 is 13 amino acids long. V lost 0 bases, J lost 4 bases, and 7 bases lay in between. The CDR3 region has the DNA TGTGCCTGGAGTGTAGACGGGAATCAGCCCCAGCATTTT. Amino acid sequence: CAWSVDGNQPQHF.

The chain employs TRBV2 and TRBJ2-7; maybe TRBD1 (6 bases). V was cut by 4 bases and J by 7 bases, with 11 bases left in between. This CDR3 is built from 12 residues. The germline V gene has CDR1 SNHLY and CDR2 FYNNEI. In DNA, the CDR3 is TGTGCCAGCAGTGTTCAGGGGTGGGAGCAGTACTTC. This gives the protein CASSVQGWEQYF.

The CDR3 sequence: CASSSDGITDTQYF. In nucleotides, the CDR3 is TGTGCCAGCAGCTCGGACGGAATCACAGATACGCAGTATTTT. This sequence joins TRBV11-3 and TRBJ2-3; D gene unclear. This CDR3 comprises 14 residues. Germline loops: CDR1 SGHNT, CDR2 YENEEA. V gave up 4 bases and J gave up 2 bases, with 10 bases separating them.

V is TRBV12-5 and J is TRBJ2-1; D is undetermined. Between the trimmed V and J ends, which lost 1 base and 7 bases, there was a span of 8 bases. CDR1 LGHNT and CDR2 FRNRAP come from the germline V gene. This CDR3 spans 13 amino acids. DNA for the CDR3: TGTGCTAGTGGTTTGGGGGTGGGTAATGAGCAGTTCTTC. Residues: CASGLGVGNEQFF.

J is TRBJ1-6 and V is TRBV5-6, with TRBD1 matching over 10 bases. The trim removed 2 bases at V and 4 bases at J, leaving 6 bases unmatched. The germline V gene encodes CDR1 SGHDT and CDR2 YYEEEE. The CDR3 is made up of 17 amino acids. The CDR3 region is CASSLLRDRGYNSPLHF. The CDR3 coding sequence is TGTGCCAGCAGCTTACTCCGGGACAGGGGTTATAATTCACCCCTCCACTTT.

The CDR3 loop is CASRFLAGATGELFF. CDR3 nucleotide sequence: TGTGCCAGCAGGTTCCTAGCGGGGGCCACCGGGGAGCTGTTTTTT. The chain couples TRBV2 to TRBJ2-2; TRBD2 aligns across 10 bases. Trimming removed 6 bases from V and 4 bases from J; junction bases left unmatched: 5. CDR1 and CDR2 (germline): SNHLY, FYNNEI. CDR3 length: 15 amino acids. Full variable domain (remainder filled in from reference TRBV2 and TRBJ2-2): EPEVTQTPSHQVTQMGQEVILRCVPISNHLYFYWYRQILGQKVEFLVSFYNNEISEKSEIFDDQFSVERPDGSNFTLKIRSTKLEDSAMYFCASRFLAGATGELFFGEGSRLTVL.

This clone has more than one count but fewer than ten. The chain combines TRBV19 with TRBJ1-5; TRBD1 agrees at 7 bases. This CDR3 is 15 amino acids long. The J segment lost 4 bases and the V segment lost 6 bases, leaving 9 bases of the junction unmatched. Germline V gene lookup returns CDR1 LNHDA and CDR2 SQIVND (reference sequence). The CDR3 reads CASRTTGEGNQPQHF. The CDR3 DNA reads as TGTGCCAGTAGGACAACAGGGGAGGGAAATCAGCCCCAGCATTTT.

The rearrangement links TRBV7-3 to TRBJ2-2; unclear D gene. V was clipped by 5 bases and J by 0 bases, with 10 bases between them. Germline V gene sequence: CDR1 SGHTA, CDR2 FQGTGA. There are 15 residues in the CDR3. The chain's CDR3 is CASSPGGANTGELFF. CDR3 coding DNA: TGTGCCAGCAGCCCCGGTGGGGCGAACACCGGGGAGCTGTTTTTT.

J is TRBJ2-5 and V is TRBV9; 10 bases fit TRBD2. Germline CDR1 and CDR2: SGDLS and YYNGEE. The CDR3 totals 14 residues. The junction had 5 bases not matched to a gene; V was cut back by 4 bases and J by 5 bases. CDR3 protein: CASSLSGGAETQYF. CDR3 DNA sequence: TGTGCCAGCAGCTTAAGCGGGGGGGCGGAGACCCAGTACTTC.

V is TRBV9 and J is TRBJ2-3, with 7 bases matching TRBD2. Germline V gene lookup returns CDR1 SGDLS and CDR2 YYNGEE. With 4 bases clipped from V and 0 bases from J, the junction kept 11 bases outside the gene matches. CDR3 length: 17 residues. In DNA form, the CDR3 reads TGTGCCAGCAGCCCCCAAGGGAGGGATTTGAGCACAGATACGCAGTATTTT. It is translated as CASSPQGRDLSTDTQYF.

Written as DNA, the CDR3 is TGTGCCAGCAGTTCGCCCTCCCTTTACGAGCAGTACTTC. Encoded protein: CASSSPSLYEQYF. The rearrangement joins TRBV28 to TRBJ2-5; D not certain. The end of the DNA aligns better with TRBJ2-7, so the J call may be wrong. The CDR3 runs 13 residues. Germline CDR1 is MDHEN and CDR2 is SYDVKM.

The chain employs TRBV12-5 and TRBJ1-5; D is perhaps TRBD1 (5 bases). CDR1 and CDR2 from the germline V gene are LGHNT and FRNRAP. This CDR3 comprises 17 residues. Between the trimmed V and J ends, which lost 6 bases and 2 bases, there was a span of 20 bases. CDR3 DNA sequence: TGTGCTAGTGGGCTCACTGGGGGTAAAGGCCGCAATCAGCCCCAGCATTTT. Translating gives CASGLTGGKGRNQPQHF.

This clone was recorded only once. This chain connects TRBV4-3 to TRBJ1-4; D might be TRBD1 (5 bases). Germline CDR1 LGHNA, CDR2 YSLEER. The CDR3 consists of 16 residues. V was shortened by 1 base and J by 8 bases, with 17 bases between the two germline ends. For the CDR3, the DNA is TGCGCCAGCAGCCAAGTGTGGGGGTCGGGTGGGGAAAAACTGTTTTTT. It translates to CASSQVWGSGGEKLFF.

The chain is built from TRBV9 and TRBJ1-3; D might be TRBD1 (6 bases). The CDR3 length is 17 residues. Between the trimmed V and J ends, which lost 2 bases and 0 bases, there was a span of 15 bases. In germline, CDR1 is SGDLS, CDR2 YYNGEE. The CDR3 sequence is CASSVFDRSGSGNTIYF. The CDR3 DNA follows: TGTGCCAGCAGCGTTTTTGACAGGTCCGGCTCTGGAAACACCATATATTTT.

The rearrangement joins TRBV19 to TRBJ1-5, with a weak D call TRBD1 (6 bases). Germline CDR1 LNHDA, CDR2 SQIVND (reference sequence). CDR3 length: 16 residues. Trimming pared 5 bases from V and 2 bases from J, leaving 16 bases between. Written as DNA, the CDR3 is TGTGCCAGTAGTCCTTGGAAGGAGGGGGGCAATCAGCCCCAGCATTTT. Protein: CASSPWKEGGNQPQHF.

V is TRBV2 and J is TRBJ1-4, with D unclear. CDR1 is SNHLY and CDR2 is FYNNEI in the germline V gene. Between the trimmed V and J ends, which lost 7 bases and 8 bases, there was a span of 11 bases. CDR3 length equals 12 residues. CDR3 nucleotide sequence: TGTGCCAGCAAAGAAAGGTTCGAAAAACTGTTTTTT. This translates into CASKERFEKLFF.

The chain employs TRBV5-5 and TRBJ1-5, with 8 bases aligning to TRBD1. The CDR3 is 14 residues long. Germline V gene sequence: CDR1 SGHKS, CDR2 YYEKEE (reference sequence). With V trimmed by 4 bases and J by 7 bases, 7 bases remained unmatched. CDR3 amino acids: CASSRGQGEQPQHF. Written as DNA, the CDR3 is TGTGCCAGCAGCCGAGGACAGGGAGAACAGCCCCAGCATTTT.

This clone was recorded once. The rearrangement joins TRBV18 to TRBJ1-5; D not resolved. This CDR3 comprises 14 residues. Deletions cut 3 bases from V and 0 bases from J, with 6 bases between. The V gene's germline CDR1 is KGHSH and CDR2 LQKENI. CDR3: CASSPGNSNQPQHF. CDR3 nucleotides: TGTGCCAGCTCACCGGGAAATAGCAATCAGCCCCAGCATTTT.

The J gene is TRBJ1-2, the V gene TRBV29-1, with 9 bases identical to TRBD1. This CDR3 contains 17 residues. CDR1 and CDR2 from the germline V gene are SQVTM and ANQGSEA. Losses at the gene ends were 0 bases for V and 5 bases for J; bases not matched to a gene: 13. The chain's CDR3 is CSVEESNRGPIGYGYTF. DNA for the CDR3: TGCAGCGTTGAAGAATCGAACAGGGGGCCGATTGGTTATGGCTACACCTTC.

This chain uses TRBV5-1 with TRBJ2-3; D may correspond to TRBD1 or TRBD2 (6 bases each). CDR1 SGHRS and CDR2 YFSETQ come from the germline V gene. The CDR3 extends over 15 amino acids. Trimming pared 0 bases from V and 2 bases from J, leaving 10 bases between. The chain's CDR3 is CASSLGGADTDTQYF. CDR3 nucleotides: TGCGCCAGCAGCTTGGGGGGGGCCGACACAGATACGCAGTATTTT.